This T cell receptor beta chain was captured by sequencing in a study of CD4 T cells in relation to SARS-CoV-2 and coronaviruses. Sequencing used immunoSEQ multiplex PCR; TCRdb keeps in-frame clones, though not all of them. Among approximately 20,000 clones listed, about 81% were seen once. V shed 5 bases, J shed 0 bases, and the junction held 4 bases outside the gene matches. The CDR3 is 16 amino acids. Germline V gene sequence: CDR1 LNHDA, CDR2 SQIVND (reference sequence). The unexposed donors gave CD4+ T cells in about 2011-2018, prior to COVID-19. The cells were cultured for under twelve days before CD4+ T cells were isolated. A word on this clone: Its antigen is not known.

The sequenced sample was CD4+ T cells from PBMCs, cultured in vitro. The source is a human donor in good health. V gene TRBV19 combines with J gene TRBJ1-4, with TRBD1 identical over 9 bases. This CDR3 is CASSSTGGPTNEKLFF. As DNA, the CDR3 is TGTGCCAGTAGTTCTACAGGGGGCCCAACTAATGAAAAACTGTTTTTT.